Shown below are 20 T cell receptor beta chains from a single sample sequenced in a study of blood T cell repertoires in COVID-19. TCRdb's copy holds only in-frame clones and misses some; the assay was immunoSEQ multiplex PCR. The sample includes roughly 440,000 clones, approximately 89% seen only once; the top ten take around an eighth. Source material: peripheral blood. The receptor set was obtained from a woman between 45 and 60 years old with COVID-19, enrolled during active disease.

The rearrangement joins TRBV11-2 to TRBJ1-2, with D maybe TRBD1 (5 bases). Germline V gene lookup returns CDR1 SGHAT and CDR2 FQNNGV. Trimming cost V 5 bases and J 7 bases, with 17 bases left between them. The CDR3 is 14 amino acids. In nucleotides, the CDR3 is TGTGCCAGCAGCCAGACGGGGGTCTCGGGTGGCTACACCTTC. Amino acid sequence: CASSQTGVSGGYTF.

This clone came up once. The V call is TRBV24-1, the J call TRBJ1-4; D unresolved. The CDR3 consists of 11 residues. Germline values: CDR1 KGHDR, CDR2 SFDVKD. CDR3 DNA: TGTCCCCAAGCCCCTAATGAAAAACTGTTTTTT. This translates into CPQAPNEKLFF.

This chain uses TRBV19 with TRBJ2-7, with no clear D. The germline V gene encodes CDR1 LNHDA and CDR2 SQIVND (reference sequence). CDR3 length: 15 residues. V lost 0 bases to trimming and J lost 1 base, with 10 bases between them. CDR3 DNA sequence: TGTGCCAGTAGTATAGATCTTGGCAGTTCCTACGAGCAGTACTTC. The encoded protein is CASSIDLGSSYEQYF.

This clone has just one count. The chain links TRBV11-2 to TRBJ1-2; D is possibly TRBD1 (5 bases). Germline V lookup: CDR1 SGHAT, CDR2 FQNNGV. The CDR3 runs to 15 residues. Trimming removed 0 bases from V and 8 bases from J, with 16 bases in between. The CDR3 spells CASSLDQGGQPGYTF. In DNA, the CDR3 is TGTGCCAGCAGCTTAGACCAGGGCGGCCAGCCCGGCTACACCTTC.

This sequence joins TRBV9 and TRBJ1-1; D possibly corresponds to TRBD1 (5 bases). Trimming removed 5 bases from V and 3 bases from J, with 11 bases in between. The germline V gene has CDR1 SGDLS and CDR2 YYNGEE. The CDR3 covers 13 residues. Written as DNA, the CDR3 is TGTGCCAGCAGTCCTGACAGTTACACTGAAGCTTTCTTT. It yields the protein CASSPDSYTEAFF.

This chain links TRBV15 with TRBJ1-4; no clear D. Germline V gene data show CDR1 as LNHNV and CDR2 as YYDKDF (reference sequence). The CDR3 is 13 amino acids. V gave up 1 base and J gave up 7 bases, with 7 bases separating them. For the CDR3, the DNA is TGTGCCACCAGCAGAGGTGGTAGTGAAAAACTGTTTTTT. Encoded protein: CATSRGGSEKLFF.

The chain uses TRBV29-1 and TRBJ2-1; TRBD2 aligns across 8 bases. Trimming at V came to 7 bases and at J to 0 bases, leaving 5 bases not matched to a gene. Germline V lookup: CDR1 SQVTM, CDR2 ANQGSEA. The CDR3 runs to 14 residues. The CDR3 nucleotides are TGCAGCGCCCGAGCGGGGGCCTCCTACAATGAGCAGTTCTTC. This translates into CSARAGASYNEQFF.

The chain carries TRBV18 and TRBJ2-2; TRBD1 matches at 7 bases. The CDR3 sequence is 15 residues long. V lost 3 bases to trimming and J lost 1 base; unmatched junction nucleotides: 2. The germline V gene has CDR1 KGHSH and CDR2 LQKENI. In nucleotides, the CDR3 is TGTGCCAGCTCACCTTGGACAGGGAACACCGGGGAGCTGTTTTTT. This translates into CASSPWTGNTGELFF.

The rearrangement joins TRBV5-6 to TRBJ2-7; TRBD1 might be the D (5 bases). This CDR3 spans 17 amino acids. The V gene lost 0 bases and the J gene lost 1 base, with 17 bases spanning the gap. CDR1 is SGHDT, CDR2 YYEEEE, per germline. The CDR3 region is CASSLARQGSRSYEQYF. DNA for the CDR3: TGTGCCAGCAGCTTGGCCCGGCAGGGTAGTAGATCCTACGAGCAGTACTTC.

The V call is TRBV5-1, the J call TRBJ1-1, with 9 bases matching TRBD1. V lost 1 base and J lost 6; bases outside the gene matches: 19. Germline V gene sequence: CDR1 SGHRS, CDR2 YFSETQ. This CDR3 has 19 amino acids. The CDR3 DNA is TGCGCCAGCAGCTTGAATATGAGGGGACAGGGAAAAAGGTTGTCTGAAGCTTTCTTT. This encodes CASSLNMRGQGKRLSEAFF.

The chain recombines TRBV3-1 (or the pseudogene TRBV3-2) with TRBJ2-7; tentatively, D is TRBD1 (5 bases). The CDR3 is 14 amino acids. The V and J ends lost 1 base and 6 bases respectively, with 13 bases between them. Germline V gene data show CDR1 as LGHDT and CDR2 as YNNKEL (reference sequence). CDR3: CASSQGSGSVEQYF. Here the CDR3 DNA reads TGTGCCAGCAGCCAAGGTTCAGGGTCGGTCGAGCAGTACTTC.

The chain couples TRBV30 to TRBJ2-5; D might be TRBD1 (6 bases). The germline V gene has CDR1 GTSNPN and CDR2 SVGIG (reference sequence). This CDR3 is 15 amino acids long. Between the trimmed V and J ends, which lost 0 bases and 5 bases, there was a span of 16 bases. The CDR3 DNA reads as TGTGCCTGGAGTGTTTATTCAGGGGCGGGTGAGACCCAGTACTTC. Translation: CAWSVYSGAGETQYF.

The genes are TRBV4-1 and TRBJ2-7; TRBD1 matches 7 bases. With 4 bases clipped from V and 4 bases from J, the junction kept 4 bases outside the gene matches. CDR3 length equals 13 residues. Germline V CDR1 and CDR2: MGHRA, YSYEKL. In DNA form, the CDR3 reads TGCGCCAGCAGCCTCCGGGACAGTTACGAGCAGTACTTC. It codes for CASSLRDSYEQYF.

The chain is built from TRBV2 and TRBJ1-2; perhaps TRBD1 as D (6 bases). Per the germline V gene, CDR1 is SNHLY and CDR2 is FYNNEI. V was cut by 3 bases and J by 8 bases, with 10 bases left in between. This CDR3 spans 12 amino acids. CDR3 sequence: CASSEQGPGYTF. The CDR3 DNA reads as TGTGCCAGCAGTGAGCAGGGGCCCGGCTACACCTTC. The full variable domain, with the rest looked up from reference TRBV2 and TRBJ1-2, is EPEVTQTPSHQVTQMGQEVILRCVPISNHLYFYWYRQILGQKVEFLVSFYNNEISEKSEIFDDQFSVERPDGSNFTLKIRSTKLEDSAMYFCASSEQGPGYTFGSGTRLTVV.

CDR3 residues: CASSLDGTSFYGYTF. The CDR3 nucleotides read TGCGCCAGCAGCTTGGATGGGACAAGCTTCTATGGCTACACCTTC. The rearrangement uses TRBV5-1 and TRBJ1-2; tentative D call: TRBD1 (6 bases). There are 15 residues in the CDR3. Germline values: CDR1 SGHRS, CDR2 YFSETQ. V gave up 0 bases and J gave up 4 bases, with 13 bases separating them.

V and J are TRBV13 and TRBJ2-2, with 8 nucleotides matching TRBD2. The J segment lost 0 bases and the V segment lost 2 bases, leaving 5 bases of the junction unmatched. The CDR3 loop spans 17 amino acids. Germline values: CDR1 PRHDT, CDR2 FYEKMQ (reference sequence). CDR3 nucleotide sequence: TGTGCCAGCAGCTTACGGGGTAGCGGGGCGAACACCGGGGAGCTGTTTTTT. This gives the protein CASSLRGSGANTGELFF.

This clone has a handful of counts. The rearrangement uses TRBV21-1 and TRBJ2-2; TRBD1 reflects the table's D call only, with no check against the DNA. TRBV21-1 is classified as a pseudogene. The CDR3 is 18 amino acids. The CDR3: CASISSRDRGKHTGELFF. The DNA for the CDR3 is TGTGCCAGCATTTCATCCCGGGACAGGGGGAAACACACCGGGGAGCTGTTTTTT.

CDR3: CASSATPGTGFMNTEAFF. The CDR3 nucleotides are TGTGCCAGCAGTGCCACCCCCGGGACAGGTTTTATGAACACTGAAGCTTTCTTT. This chain joins TRBV6-4 and TRBJ1-1, with 8 nucleotides matching TRBD1. The junction had 13 bases not matched to a gene; V was cut back by 4 bases and J by 0 bases. Germline assignment: CDR1 MRHNA and CDR2 SNTAGT. The length of the CDR3 is 18 residues.

The V gene is TRBV27, the J gene TRBJ1-2; the D gene is possibly TRBD1 (5 bases). V was cut by 6 bases and J by 4 bases, with 21 bases left in between. The CDR3 is made up of 16 amino acids. Germline CDR1 reads MNHEY; CDR2 reads SMNVEV (reference sequence). CDR3 DNA sequence: TGTGCCAGCAGCTCCGCCCCTCAGGGATCCCTCTATGGCTACACCTTC. Protein sequence: CASSSAPQGSLYGYTF.

The chain carries TRBV27 and TRBJ2-3; D is perhaps TRBD2 (6 bases). The germline V gene has CDR1 MNHEY and CDR2 SMNVEV (reference sequence). The CDR3 sequence is 18 residues long. Trimming took 5 bases from V and 3 from J, leaving 24 bases between them. The CDR3 loop reads CASSGGWGPEGNTDTQYF. DNA for the CDR3: TGTGCCAGCAGTGGGGGGTGGGGACCCGAAGGTAATACAGATACGCAGTATTTT.